A single TCR beta chain is shown here with its context. The antigen is undetermined. The CDR3 runs to 15 residues. V was pared by 2 bases and J by 7 bases, with 10 bases of the junction left unmatched. Germline V gene data show CDR1 as GTSNPN and CDR2 as SVGIG (reference sequence). This entry belongs to a study of lymphopenia after photon versus proton radiotherapy. Study results and limitations: In patients who died, overall survival fell as post-nadir TCR diversity dropped more. Photon-treated patients lost naive T cells and TCR diversity; proton-treated stayed stable.

Measured with immunoSEQ multiplex PCR; TCRdb has only the in-frame clones, and not every one. The sample contains more than 30,000 clones, over 75% of which appear only once. This TCR was recovered from a man aged 50 to 59 with gastric cancer. The source was peripheral blood, collected from a patient treated with photon-based radiotherapy. The rearrangement links TRBV30 to TRBJ2-1; 8 bases are a match to TRBD1. In DNA form, the CDR3 reads TGTGCCTGGAGTATGGGGCAGGGGGCAAGAAATGAGCAGTTCTTC. Protein: CAWSMGQGARNEQFF.